What follows are 31 T cell receptor beta chains derived from one specimen sequenced in a study of blood T cell repertoires in COVID-19. The protocol was immunoSEQ multiplex PCR, while the TCRdb copy is restricted to in-frame clones and leaves out a portion. The table has a few hundred thousand clones, around 82% seen once. The source material was peripheral blood. These receptors originate from a woman aged 18-35 years with acute or convalescent COVID-19.

The chain joins TRBV4-3 to TRBJ1-4; D might be TRBD1 (5 bases). This CDR3 spans 15 amino acids. Germline values: CDR1 LGHNA, CDR2 YSLEER. The V and J ends lost 0 bases and 6 bases respectively, with 11 bases between them. In DNA form, the CDR3 reads TGCGCCAGCAGCCAAGATCTGGGGGAGGATGAAAAACTGTTTTTT. It codes for CASSQDLGEDEKLFF.

The rearrangement uses TRBV11-2 and TRBJ2-7; D is perhaps TRBD1 (6 bases). The CDR3 runs to 14 residues. CDR1 SGHAT and CDR2 FQNNGV come from the germline V gene. V was clipped by 5 bases and J by 2 bases, with 13 bases between them. CDR3 residues: CASSPPGQTYEQYF. The CDR3 DNA is TGTGCCAGCAGCCCCCCCGGACAGACCTACGAGCAGTACTTC.

Ten or more counts support this clone. V is TRBV11-3 and J is TRBJ2-1; weak D call: TRBD2 (6 bases). Trimming removed 5 bases at V and 6 bases at J, with 17 bases between. CDR1 and CDR2 (germline): SGHNT, YENEEA. The CDR3 covers 15 residues. The CDR3 loop reads CASSLRGSGGNEQFF. The CDR3 region has the DNA TGTGCCAGCAGCCTACGGGGTAGCGGTGGCAATGAGCAGTTCTTC. The variable domain in full, with the rest retrieved from reference TRBV11-3 and TRBJ2-1, is EAGVVQSPRYKIIEKKQPVAFWCNPISGHNTLYWYLQNLGQGPELLIRYENEEAVDDSQLPKDRFSAERLKGVDSTLKIQPAELGDSAVYLCASSLRGSGGNEQFFGPGTRLTVL.

The chain joins TRBV12-3 or TRBV12-4 to TRBJ2-2; D remains ambiguous. V dropped 6 bases and J dropped 7 bases, with 12 bases sitting between them. The CDR3 totals 13 residues. This CDR3 reads CASSPLSGGELFF. The CDR3, as DNA: TGTGCCAGCAGCCCTCTATCCGGCGGGGAGCTGTTTTTT.

This clone has just one count. The chain has TRBV4-3 and TRBJ1-1; tentative D call: TRBD1 (6 bases). The V end lost 3 bases, the J end lost 0 bases, and 11 bases lay between the germline ends. The length of the CDR3 is 15 residues. The germline CDR1 and CDR2 sequences are LGHNA and YSLEER. The CDR3 protein is CASSQEGQMNTEAFF. The CDR3 bases are TGCGCCAGCAGCCAGGAAGGACAGATGAACACTGAAGCTTTCTTT.

A single count supports this clone. The CDR3 reads CASSPPRSGNTGELFF. CDR3 in DNA: TGTGCCAGCAGCCCCCCCCGAAGCGGGAACACCGGGGAGCTGTTTTTT. The J gene is TRBJ2-2, the V gene TRBV9, with D possibly matching TRBD2 (5 bases). Trimming took 4 bases from V and 1 from J, leaving 14 bases between them. The CDR3 is 16 residues long. The germline V gene encodes CDR1 SGDLS and CDR2 YYNGEE.

Of note for this clone: In the same sample, other DNA sequences code for this CDR3. The chain uses TRBV28 and TRBJ2-7, with D possibly matching TRBD2 (6 bases). Between the trimmed V and J ends, which lost 2 bases and 2 bases, there was a span of 13 bases. The CDR3 contains 15 residues. Germline V CDR1 and CDR2: MDHEN, SYDVKM. Here the CDR3 DNA reads TGTGCCAGCAGTTTAGCGTCCGGCGGGACCTACGAGCAGTACTTC. Protein product: CASSLASGGTYEQYF. Looking up the rest from reference TRBV28 and TRBJ2-7 gives the full variable domain: DVKVTQSSRYLVKRTGEKVFLECVQDMDHENMFWYRQDPGLGLRLIYFSYDVKMKEKGDIPEGYSVSREKKERFSLILESASTNQTSMYLCASSLASGGTYEQYFGPGTRLTVT.

The chain links TRBV6-4 to TRBJ2-1; 8 bases match TRBD2. V lost 6 bases to trimming and J lost 9 bases; unmatched junction nucleotides: 13. The CDR3 extends over 15 amino acids. Germline CDR1 MRHNA, CDR2 SNTAGT. CDR3 sequence (DNA): TGTGCCAGCAGCGAAATAGCGGGGTCCTATGCTGAGCAGTTCTTC. Translated: CASSEIAGSYAEQFF.

CDR3 region: CATSTATNEKLFF. The CDR3 bases are TGTGCCACTTCCACAGCAACTAATGAAAAACTGTTTTTT. The rearrangement links TRBV12-3 or TRBV12-4 to TRBJ1-4; no reliable D call. The V end lost 10 bases, the J end lost 0 bases, and 9 bases lay between the germline ends. The CDR3 loop spans 13 amino acids.

The gene calls are TRBV11-3 and TRBJ2-1, with TRBD2 identical over 7 bases. The CDR3 has 15 residues. J was trimmed by 8 bases and V by 0 bases; bases with no gene match: 7. Per germline, CDR1 SGHNT and CDR2 YENEEA. This CDR3 reads CASSLDGGGADEQFF. Here the CDR3 DNA reads TGTGCCAGCAGCTTAGATGGCGGGGGAGCGGATGAGCAGTTCTTC.

The CDR3 nucleotides are TGTGCCAGCAGGGCGGGGGGGAACCCTCTCGATACGCAGTATTTT. The encoded protein is CASRAGGNPLDTQYF. V and J are TRBV6-5 and TRBJ2-3; 9 bases are shared with TRBD2. J lost 6 bases, V lost 6 bases, and 10 bases had no gene match. The germline V gene encodes CDR1 MNHEY and CDR2 SVGAGI. This CDR3 has 15 residues.

V is TRBV27 and J is TRBJ1-2; possible D gene TRBD1, 6 bases. The CDR3 is 13 residues long. Germline V lookup: CDR1 MNHEY, CDR2 SMNVEV (reference sequence). Trimming stripped 3 bases from V and 8 bases from J, with 13 bases between. CDR3 in DNA: TGTGCCAGCAGTTTCTCAGGGGCCCGGGGCTACACCTTC. This sequence encodes CASSFSGARGYTF.

The gene calls are TRBV4-3 and TRBJ2-3; 11 bases match TRBD2. The CDR3 runs 16 residues. From germline, CDR1 is LGHNA and CDR2 YSLEER. With V trimmed by 2 bases and J by 6 bases, 7 bases remained unmatched. CDR3 coding DNA: TGCGCCAGCAGCCAATATAGCGGGAGGGCCTGGGATACGCAGTATTTT. Amino acid sequence: CASSQYSGRAWDTQYF.

This rearrangement joins TRBV6-2 or TRBV6-3 to TRBJ2-7; D is possibly TRBD2 (7 bases). Germline assignment: CDR1 MNHEY and CDR2 SVGEGT. Trimming took off 2 bases at V and 6 bases at J, with 11 bases between the two ends. This CDR3 region has 13 residues. The CDR3 here is CASSYGRGGEQYF. In DNA, the CDR3 is TGTGCCAGCAGTTACGGGAGGGGGGGCGAGCAGTACTTC.

This clone was counted a single time. The chain joins TRBV14 to TRBJ2-7; 9 positions agree with TRBD1. After removal of 1 base from V and 2 bases from J, the junction contained 0 bases not matched to a gene. There are 14 residues in the CDR3. Per the germline V gene, CDR1 is SGHDN and CDR2 is FVKESK. CDR3 nucleotides: TGTGCCAGCAGCCAAGGGACAGGGGCCTACGAGCAGTACTTC. This gives the protein CASSQGTGAYEQYF.

This clone has just a few counts. This chain links TRBV14 with TRBJ2-7, with 7 bases identical to TRBD1. The V gene's germline CDR1 is SGHDN and CDR2 FVKESK. There are 15 residues in the CDR3. V lost 4 bases, J lost 4 bases, and 10 bases stayed unmatched. The CDR3 DNA reads as TGTGCCAGCAGCCCCTCCGGGACAGCACTTTACGAGCAGTACTTC. Translation gives CASSPSGTALYEQYF.

The V gene is TRBV6-1, the J gene TRBJ2-7; 11 nucleotides match TRBD1. In germline, CDR1 is MNHNS, CDR2 SASEGT. The CDR3 consists of 15 residues. V lost 5 bases, J lost 2 bases, and 5 bases stayed unmatched. The CDR3 bases are TGTGCCAGCAGTTCTCCGGGACAGGGGGCCTACGAGCAGTACTTC. This codes for CASSSPGQGAYEQYF.

The rearrangement links TRBV27 to TRBJ2-7; TRBD1 matches at 7 bases. CDR1 is MNHEY and CDR2 is SMNVEV in the germline V gene (reference sequence). V was clipped by 5 bases and J by 1 base; unmatched bases: 11. The CDR3 contains 16 residues. The CDR3 coding sequence is TGTGCCAGCAGTCCCCTGGGACAGCAAAGTTCCTACGAGCAGTACTTC. Translating gives CASSPLGQQSSYEQYF.

The chain employs TRBV7-2 and TRBJ1-5; TRBD1 agrees at 7 bases. Trimming cost V 2 bases and J 4 bases; bases outside gene matches: 5. Per germline, CDR1 SGHTA and CDR2 FQGNSA. CDR3 size: 15 residues. CDR3 protein: CASSLRGQVNQPQHF. The CDR3 region has the DNA TGTGCCAGCAGCTTAAGAGGACAGGTAAATCAGCCCCAGCATTTT.

This chain connects TRBV6-1 to TRBJ2-5, with TRBD1 identical over 7 bases. J gave up 5 bases and V 2 bases, and 8 bases lay outside the gene matches. From germline, CDR1 is MNHNS and CDR2 SASEGT. CDR3 length equals 15 residues. CDR3: CASSELQGILETQYF. CDR3 DNA: TGTGCCAGCAGTGAACTACAGGGGATTCTGGAGACCCAGTACTTC.

This chain links TRBV7-2 with TRBJ2-3, with a weak D call TRBD2 (6 bases). The CDR3 covers 16 residues. V lost 5 bases and J 0 bases, leaving 15 bases between the germline ends. Germline-derived CDR1 and CDR2 are SGHTA and FQGNSA. In DNA, the CDR3 is TGTGCCAGCAGCCGTGTGGGGGGATGGAGCACAGATACGCAGTATTTT. It codes for CASSRVGGWSTDTQYF.

The chain joins TRBV4-3 to TRBJ2-7; 9 nucleotides align to TRBD1. CDR1 is LGHNA and CDR2 is YSLEER in the germline V gene. V lost 2 bases and J lost 4; bases outside the gene matches: 18. This CDR3 spans 19 amino acids. The CDR3 reads CASSQFPGEAGQGFYEQYF. The CDR3 nucleotides are TGCGCCAGCAGCCAATTTCCGGGGGAAGCGGGACAGGGCTTTTACGAGCAGTACTTC.

The chain recombines TRBV5-8 with TRBJ2-1, with D possibly being TRBD1 (5 bases). Trimming cost V 2 bases and J 5 bases, with 11 bases left between them. The germline CDR1 and CDR2 sequences are SGHTS and YDEGEE. The CDR3 consists of 14 residues. The CDR3 reads CASSFPVGHNEQFF. CDR3 DNA sequence: TGTGCCAGCAGCTTCCCTGTGGGGCACAATGAGCAGTTCTTC.

This rearrangement joins TRBV24-1 to TRBJ1-2; a possible D gene is TRBD1 (6 bases). Germline CDR1 and CDR2: KGHDR and SFDVKD. CDR3 length: 14 residues. V was pared by 4 bases and J by 6 bases, with 14 bases between. DNA for the CDR3: TGTGCCACCAGTGACCCCGGGACACGCCATGGCTACACCTTC. Translating gives CATSDPGTRHGYTF.

The chain joins TRBV30 to TRBJ2-3, with 9 bases aligning to TRBD2. Germline CDR1 is GTSNPN and CDR2 is SVGIG (reference sequence). V was pared by 2 bases and J by 4 bases, with 7 bases of the junction left unmatched. The CDR3 loop spans 15 amino acids. CDR3 in amino acids: CAWSPLAGSSDTQYF. The CDR3 DNA sequence: TGTGCCTGGAGTCCTCTAGCGGGAAGTTCAGATACGCAGTATTTT.

The rearrangement uses TRBV4-3 and TRBJ1-2; TRBD1 might be the D (5 bases). Germline-derived CDR1 and CDR2 are LGHNA and YSLEER. The CDR3 runs to 17 residues. V lost 0 bases to trimming and J lost 2 bases, with 16 bases between them. Here the CDR3 DNA reads TGCGCCAGCAGCCAAGAGGCTTTTGGGGGGTTGAACTATGGCTACACCTTC. Residues: CASSQEAFGGLNYGYTF.

This clone was seen only once. The chain has TRBV10-3 and TRBJ2-7; TRBD1 agrees at 10 bases. Unmatched junction bases numbered 5, after V lost 4 bases and J lost 2 bases. Looked up from germline, CDR1 is ENHRY and CDR2 is SYGVKD. CDR3 length equals 15 residues. CDR3 sequence (DNA): TGTGCCATCAGTGGGGGACAGGGGCCACCCTACGAGCAGTACTTC. Its protein is CAISGGQGPPYEQYF.

This rearrangement joins TRBV19 to TRBJ2-1; D gene uncertain. Deletions cut 4 bases from V and 5 bases from J, with 12 bases between. This CDR3 has 14 amino acids. Looked up from germline, CDR1 is LNHDA and CDR2 is SQIVND (reference sequence). CDR3 amino acids: CASSKERLHNEQFF. The CDR3 bases are TGTGCCAGTAGTAAAGAGAGGCTTCACAATGAGCAGTTCTTC.

This clone was recorded only once. The chain has TRBV10-2 and TRBJ2-7, with a possible D match to TRBD2 (5 bases). V lost 6 bases and J 0 bases, leaving 21 bases between the germline ends. From germline, CDR1 is WSHSY and CDR2 SAAADI. The CDR3 consists of 17 residues. CDR3 protein: CASSDIPRRAVSYEQYF. The CDR3 region has the DNA TGCGCCAGCAGCGATATTCCTAGGCGGGCGGTCTCCTACGAGCAGTACTTC.

J is TRBJ1-6 and V is TRBV5-1; the D gene is possibly TRBD1 (6 bases). V lost 4 bases to trimming and J lost 4 bases, with 12 bases between them. Germline V lookup: CDR1 SGHRS, CDR2 YFSETQ. The CDR3 is 15 amino acids. CDR3 residues: CASSPRQEYNSPLHF. Here the CDR3 DNA reads TGCGCCAGCAGCCCCCGACAGGAATATAATTCACCCCTCCACTTT.

J is TRBJ2-2 and V is TRBV7-6; 7 positions match TRBD2. This CDR3 comprises 16 residues. In germline, CDR1 is SGHVS, CDR2 FNYEAQ. Unmatched junction bases numbered 14, after V lost 7 bases and J lost 6 bases. The CDR3 DNA follows: TGTGCCAGCACCCCGAGGTGGGGGGGATTAGCCGGGGAGCTGTTTTTT. Protein sequence: CASTPRWGGLAGELFF.